Below, one TCR beta chain is given with its context. What it binds is unknown. Random hexamers were used to reverse transcribe the RNA input (0.5 to 1 ug). Amplification of the TCR beta CDR3 was carried out by immunoSEQ multiplex PCR, which spanned a total of 54 Vbeta and 13 Jbeta segments. Each CDR3 protein gets one entry after TCRdb re-called the immunoSEQ multiplex PCR reads with MiXCR. The table records around 190,000 distinct CDR3 sequences, approximately 95% of them present only once. Blood CD8+ and CD4+ T cells underwent high-throughput TCR beta sequencing. The multiple sclerosis controls, all treatment-naive patients, had relapsing-remitting disease that was stable or active. This sample is drawn from a study of CD8 T cells in Susac syndrome. V was pared by 1 base and J by 2 bases, with 6 bases between. This CDR3 spans 14 amino acids. Per germline, CDR1 MNHNY and CDR2 SVGAGI (reference sequence).

Study-level results: The authors acknowledged that their TCR sequencing and HLA analysis involved a relatively small number of individuals.

The rearrangement uses TRBV6-6 and TRBJ2-1; D remains unclear. This sequence was found in a human donor with multiple sclerosis. The sequenced material came from CD8+ T cells from PBMCs. The CDR3 region is CASSYWLTYNEQFF. In nucleotides, the CDR3 is TGTGCCAGCAGTTACTGGCTGACCTACAATGAGCAGTTCTTC.